This T cell receptor (beta chain) was identified during a study of blood T cell repertoires in COVID-19. Overall study: Donors in the United States, Italy and Spain gave samples during acute or convalescent COVID-19. T cells, B-cell-depleted T cells, or PBMCs supplied cDNA or gDNA.

This table comes from immunoSEQ multiplex PCR, and its TCRdb copy is limited to in-frame clones, with some not included. Counted here are about 280,000 clones, roughly 86% occurring once; the ten biggest clones make up over 2%. This TCR was sampled from a woman in her 30s who had recovered from COVID-19. Sequenced material: peripheral blood.

The CDR3 reads CASSQVTSGGRDTQYF. DNA of the CDR3: TGTGCCAGCAGCCAAGTGACTAGCGGAGGACGGGATACGCAGTATTTT. This rearrangement joins TRBV4-2 to TRBJ2-3; TRBD2 aligns across 9 bases. The CDR3 spans 16 residues. The trim removed 1 base at V and 6 bases at J, leaving 8 bases unmatched. Germline CDR1 LGHNA, CDR2 YNFKEQ.